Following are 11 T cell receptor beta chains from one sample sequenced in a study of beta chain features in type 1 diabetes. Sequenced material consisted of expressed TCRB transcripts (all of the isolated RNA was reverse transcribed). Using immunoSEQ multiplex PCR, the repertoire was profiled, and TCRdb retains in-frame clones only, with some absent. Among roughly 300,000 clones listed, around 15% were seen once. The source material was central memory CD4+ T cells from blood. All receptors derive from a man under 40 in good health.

CDR3 nucleotides: TGTGCCACCAGCAGCAACACATGGGTTGCAACTAATGAAAAACTGTTTTTT. Translation gives CATSSNTWVATNEKLFF. The chain combines TRBV15 with TRBJ1-4, with no clear D. Germline V gives CDR1 LNHNV, CDR2 YYDKDF (reference sequence). This CDR3 contains 17 residues. The V gene lost 3 bases and the J gene lost 0 bases, with 14 bases spanning the gap.

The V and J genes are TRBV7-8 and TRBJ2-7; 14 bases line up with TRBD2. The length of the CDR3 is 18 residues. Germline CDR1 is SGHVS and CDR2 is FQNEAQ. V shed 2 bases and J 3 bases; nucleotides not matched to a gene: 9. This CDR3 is CASSLQTSGRGGGYEQYV. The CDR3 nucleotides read TGTGCCAGCAGCTTACAGACTAGCGGGAGGGGGGGAGGCTACGAGCAGTACGTC.

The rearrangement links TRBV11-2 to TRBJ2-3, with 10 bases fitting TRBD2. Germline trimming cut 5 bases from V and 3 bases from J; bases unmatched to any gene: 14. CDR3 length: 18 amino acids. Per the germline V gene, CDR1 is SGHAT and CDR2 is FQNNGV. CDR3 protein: CASSRFRQRGGDTDTQYF. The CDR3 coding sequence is TGTGCCAGCAGCAGATTCCGCCAGCGGGGGGGGGATACAGATACGCAGTATTTT.

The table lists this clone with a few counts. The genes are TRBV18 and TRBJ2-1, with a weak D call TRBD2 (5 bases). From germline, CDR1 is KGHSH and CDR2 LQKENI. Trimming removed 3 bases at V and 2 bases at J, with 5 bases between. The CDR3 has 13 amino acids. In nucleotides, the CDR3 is TGTGCCAGCTCACCCGGGGCCTACAATGAGCAGTTCTTC. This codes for CASSPGAYNEQFF.

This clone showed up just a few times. The CDR3 nucleotides are TGTGCCAGCAGCTTAGCAACAAGGACTTCGAGTCGGCAGTACTTC. Residues: CASSLATRTSSRQYF. V gene TRBV11-2 combines with J gene TRBJ2-5, with D possibly TRBD2 on 5 matching bases. Deletions cut 1 base from V and 11 bases from J, with 20 bases between. Germline V gives CDR1 SGHAT, CDR2 FQNNGV. This CDR3 spans 15 amino acids.

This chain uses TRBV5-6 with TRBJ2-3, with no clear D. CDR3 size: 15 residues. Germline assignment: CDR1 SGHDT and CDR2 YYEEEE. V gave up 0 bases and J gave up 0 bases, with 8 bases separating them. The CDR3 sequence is CASSLVLASTDTQYF. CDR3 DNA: TGTGCCAGCAGCTTGGTGCTGGCTAGCACAGATACGCAGTATTTT. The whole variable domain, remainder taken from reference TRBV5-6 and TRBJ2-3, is DAGVTQSPTHLIKTRGQQVTLRCSPKSGHDTVSWYQQALGQGPQFIFQYYEEEERQRGNFPDRFSGHQFPNYSSELNVNALLLGDSALYLCASSLVLASTDTQYFGPGTRLTVL.

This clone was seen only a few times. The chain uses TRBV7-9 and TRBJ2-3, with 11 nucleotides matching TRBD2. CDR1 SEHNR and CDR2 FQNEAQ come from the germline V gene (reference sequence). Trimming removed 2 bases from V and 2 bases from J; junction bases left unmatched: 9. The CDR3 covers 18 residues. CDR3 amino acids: CASSLPFRLAGLTDTQYF. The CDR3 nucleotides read TGTGCCAGCAGCTTACCCTTTCGACTAGCGGGGCTCACAGATACGCAGTATTTT. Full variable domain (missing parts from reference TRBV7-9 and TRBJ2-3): DTGVSQNPRHKITKRGQNVTFRCDPISEHNRLYWYRQTLGQGPEFLTYFQNEAQLEKSRLLSDRFSAERPKGSFSTLEIQRTEQGDSAMYLCASSLPFRLAGLTDTQYFGPGTRLTVL.

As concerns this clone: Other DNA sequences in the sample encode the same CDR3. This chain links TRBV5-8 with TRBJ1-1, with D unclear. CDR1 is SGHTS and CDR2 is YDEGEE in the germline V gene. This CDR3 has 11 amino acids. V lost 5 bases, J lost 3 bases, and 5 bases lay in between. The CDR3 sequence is CASRFDTEAFF. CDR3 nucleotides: TGTGCCAGCAGGTTCGACACTGAAGCTTTCTTT. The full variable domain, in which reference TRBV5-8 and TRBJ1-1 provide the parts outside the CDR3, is EAGVTQSPTHLIKTRGQQATLRCSPISGHTSVYWYQQALGLGLQFLLWYDEGEERNRGNFPPRFSGRQFPNYSSELNVNALELEDSALYLCASRFDTEAFFGQGTRLTVV.

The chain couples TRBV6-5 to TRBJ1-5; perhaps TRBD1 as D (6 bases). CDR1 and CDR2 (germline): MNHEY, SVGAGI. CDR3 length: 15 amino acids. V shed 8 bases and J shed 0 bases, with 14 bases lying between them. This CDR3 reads CASRQGTNSNQPQHF. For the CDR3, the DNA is TGTGCCAGCCGGCAGGGGACAAATAGCAATCAGCCCCAGCATTTT.

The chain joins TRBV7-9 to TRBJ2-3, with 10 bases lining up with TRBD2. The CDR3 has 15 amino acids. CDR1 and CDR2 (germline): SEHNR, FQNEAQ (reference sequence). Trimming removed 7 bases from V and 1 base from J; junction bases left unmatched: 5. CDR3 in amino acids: CASNPGTSGTDTQYF. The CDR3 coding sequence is TGTGCCAGCAACCCCGGGACTAGCGGCACAGATACGCAGTATTTT.

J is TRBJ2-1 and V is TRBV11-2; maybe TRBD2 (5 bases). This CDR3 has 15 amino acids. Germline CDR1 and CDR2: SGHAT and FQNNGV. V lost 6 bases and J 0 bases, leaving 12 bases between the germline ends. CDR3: CASSRSGSSYNEQFF. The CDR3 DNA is TGTGCCAGCAGTCGGAGCGGTAGCTCCTACAATGAGCAGTTCTTC.